The clone carrying this T cell receptor beta chain has a single count. Its antigen is currently unknown. This specimen belongs to a study of cytotoxic CD8 clonotypes in ibrutinib-treated CLL. The CDR3 is made up of 17 amino acids. The germline CDR1 and CDR2 sequences are MNHEY and SMNVEV (reference sequence). With 1 base clipped from V and 2 bases from J, the junction kept 5 bases outside the gene matches. Sequencing used immunoSEQ multiplex PCR; TCRdb keeps in-frame clones, though not all of them. The table shows 55,000 to 60,000 clones, with 54% occurring only once. Study-wide results and caveats: The clonality rise at ibrutinib response reflected private clonotype expansion.

The sequence was obtained from a human donor with chronic lymphocytic leukemia. V gene TRBV27 combines with J gene TRBJ2-3; TRBD2 matches 11 bases. Sequenced here: PBMCs, sampled at disease progression, from a patient treated with ibrutinib. The CDR3 DNA follows: TGTGCCAGCAGTTTATATCTTAGCGGGAGGGCCACAGATACGCAGTATTTT. This gives the protein CASSLYLSGRATDTQYF.